This note documents a single T cell receptor beta chain sequence. These data are taken from a study of T-cell reconstitution after alpha-beta-depleted transplantation in children. Per the germline V gene, CDR1 is LGHNA and CDR2 is YSLEER. V lost 0 bases and J lost 2; bases outside the gene matches: 5. The CDR3 loop spans 16 amino acids. Unique molecular identifiers tagged the TCRbeta library. MiXCR, applied by TCRdb to the PCR reads, yields one record per CDR3 protein. The table lists some 530,000 distinct CDR3 sequences, approximately 12% of them singletons. The origin of this receptor is a human donor who donated a stem cell graft to a child with combined immunodeficiency. The chain combines TRBV4-3 with TRBJ2-3; 7 bases line up with TRBD1. Sequencing was performed on PBMCs from the stem cell graft donor, taken from the stem cell graft. CDR3 residues: CASSQDTEGATDTQYF. Here the CDR3 DNA reads TGCGCCAGCAGCCAAGATACAGAGGGGGCCACAGATACGCAGTATTTT.